Presented here are 22 T cell receptor beta chains from one specimen sequenced in a study of cytomegalovirus exposure and HLA in healthy donors. TCRdb keeps only in-frame clones here, not all; method: immunoSEQ multiplex PCR. The sample lists about 110,000 clones, over 75% occurring once. Sequenced sample: PBMCs. The receptors shown here come from a woman between 18 and 29 years old in good health and CMV-seronegative.

This clone was detected once. The chain has TRBV6-6 and TRBJ1-4; no definite D call. In germline, CDR1 is MNHNY, CDR2 SVGAGI (reference sequence). Trimming shortened V by 6 bases and J by 7 bases, and 15 bases separated the two germline ends. The CDR3 covers 14 residues. The CDR3: CASRGGTAGEKLFF. The DNA of the CDR3 is TGTGCCAGCAGGGGCGGCACAGCGGGTGAAAAACTGTTTTTT.

The rearrangement links TRBV5-4 to TRBJ2-7, with 8 bases lining up with TRBD2. The junction had 13 bases not matched to a gene; V was cut back by 0 bases and J by 2 bases. Germline V gives CDR1 SGHNT, CDR2 YYREEE (reference sequence). CDR3 length equals 18 residues. In DNA form, the CDR3 reads TGTGCCAGCAGCTTGGCCCCGGGGGTAGCGGGGTTCCCCTACGAGCAGTACTTC. It codes for CASSLAPGVAGFPYEQYF.

CDR3 sequence (DNA): TGTGCCAGCTCACCAGGGGCCTCGGCCGATCAGCCCCAGCATTTT. This encodes CASSPGASADQPQHF. The chain has TRBV18 and TRBJ1-5, with TRBD1 as a possible D gene (5 bases). CDR1 is KGHSH and CDR2 is LQKENI in the germline V gene. The CDR3 contains 15 residues. The germline V and J ends were trimmed by 2 bases and 5 bases, with 13 bases remaining between them.

V usage is TRBV6-1 and J usage is TRBJ2-2; the D gene is possibly TRBD1 (5 bases). V was pared by 4 bases and J by 1 base, with 7 bases between. Germline V gives CDR1 MNHNS, CDR2 SASEGT. This CDR3 has 14 amino acids. CDR3 sequence reads: CASSGQKNTGELFF. CDR3 DNA sequence: TGTGCCAGCAGTGGACAGAAGAACACCGGGGAGCTGTTTTTT.

The J gene is TRBJ2-5, the V gene TRBV5-1; 8 bases line up with TRBD2. Germline V gene sequence: CDR1 SGHRS, CDR2 YFSETQ. There are 17 residues in the CDR3. The V and J ends lost 0 bases and 3 bases, in that order; junction bases with no gene match: 10. The CDR3 loop reads CASSLGLLRGGEETQYF. CDR3 coding DNA: TGCGCCAGCAGCTTGGGGTTATTACGGGGGGGAGAAGAGACCCAGTACTTC.

The chain carries TRBV19 and TRBJ1-3; D gene ambiguous. This CDR3 has 16 amino acids. In germline, CDR1 is LNHDA, CDR2 SQIVND (reference sequence). The V end was cut by 3 bases, the J end by 1 base, with 13 bases between. This CDR3 is CASSMLTTGSGNTIYF. CDR3 nucleotides: TGTGCCAGTAGTATGTTGACGACGGGGTCTGGAAACACCATATATTTT. The full variable domain, in which reference TRBV19 and TRBJ1-3 provide the parts outside the CDR3, is DGGITQSPKYLFRKEGQNVTLSCEQNLNHDAMYWYRQDPGQGLRLIYYSQIVNDFQKGDIAEGYSVSREKKESFPLTVTSAQKNPTAFYLCASSMLTTGSGNTIYFGEGSWLTVV.

The V call is TRBV7-9, the J call TRBJ1-3; D is undetermined. The germline V gene has CDR1 SEHNR and CDR2 FQNEAQ (reference sequence). V dropped 1 base and J dropped 4 bases, with 14 bases sitting between them. CDR3 size: 16 residues. This CDR3 reads CASSLDVSEVGNTIYF. DNA of the CDR3: TGTGCCAGCAGCTTAGATGTATCAGAAGTCGGAAACACCATATATTTT.

The J gene is TRBJ2-5, the V gene TRBV5-5; 7 bases map to TRBD1. The CDR3 covers 14 residues. The V gene's germline CDR1 is SGHKS and CDR2 YYEKEE (reference sequence). V was clipped by 3 bases and J by 1 base; unmatched bases: 3. The DNA for the CDR3 is TGTGCCAGCAGCTACGGGACAGCCCAAGAGACCCAGTACTTC. Translated, it gives CASSYGTAQETQYF. The full variable domain, its missing parts supplied by reference TRBV5-5 and TRBJ2-5, is DAGVTQSPTHLIKTRGQQVTLRCSPISGHKSVSWYQQVLGQGPQFIFQYYEKEERGRGNFPDRFSARQFPNYSSELNVNALLLGDSALYLCASSYGTAQETQYFGPGTRLLVL.

This chain joins TRBV27 and TRBJ1-1; TRBD1 matches at 9 bases. Trimming took 5 bases from V and 3 from J; bases not matched to a gene: 16. This CDR3 spans 18 amino acids. Germline V gene data show CDR1 as MNHEY and CDR2 as SMNVEV (reference sequence). The CDR3 loop reads CASSTTGTGRVRDTEAFF. The CDR3 DNA sequence: TGTGCCAGCAGTACGACCGGGACAGGGAGGGTTCGGGACACTGAAGCTTTCTTT.

The chain recombines TRBV4-1 with TRBJ2-1, with D maybe TRBD2 (6 bases). V lost 4 bases, J lost 4 bases, and 8 bases lay in between. Per the germline V gene, CDR1 is MGHRA and CDR2 is YSYEKL. The CDR3 runs to 13 residues. The CDR3 protein is CASSPGGYNEQFF. Written as DNA, the CDR3 is TGCGCCAGCAGCCCCGGGGGATACAATGAGCAGTTCTTC.

The chain carries TRBV9 and TRBJ1-5, with D uncertain. The CDR3 is 15 amino acids. Looked up from germline, CDR1 is SGDLS and CDR2 is YYNGEE. Trimming left V 4 bases short and J 3 bases short, with 14 bases between. The DNA of the CDR3 is TGTGCCAGCAGCCTGTCGGGAGCGTCCAATCAGCCCCAGCATTTT. Translation: CASSLSGASNQPQHF.

J is TRBJ2-5 and V is TRBV2; 8 nucleotides align to TRBD1. Germline values: CDR1 SNHLY, CDR2 FYNNEI. V shed 4 bases and J 5 bases; nucleotides not matched to a gene: 6. CDR3 size: 14 residues. CDR3 amino acids: CASSVGQGRETQYF. CDR3 in DNA: TGTGCCAGCAGTGTCGGACAGGGTAGGGAGACCCAGTACTTC. The full variable domain, completed using reference TRBV2 and TRBJ2-5, is EPEVTQTPSHQVTQMGQEVILRCVPISNHLYFYWYRQILGQKVEFLVSFYNNEISEKSEIFDDQFSVERPDGSNFTLKIRSTKLEDSAMYFCASSVGQGRETQYFGPGTRLLVL.

The V and J genes are TRBV11-2 and TRBJ2-7; 7 bases map to TRBD1. Trimming took 1 base from V and 4 from J; bases not matched to a gene: 7. This CDR3 region has 15 residues. CDR1 SGHAT and CDR2 FQNNGV come from the germline V gene. This chain's CDR3 is CASSLGGRGSYEQYF. As DNA, the CDR3 is TGTGCCAGCAGCTTAGGAGGCAGGGGGTCGTACGAGCAGTACTTC.

CDR3 sequence: CASSQQGGASYNEQFF. The CDR3 DNA sequence: TGCGCCAGCAGCCAGCAGGGGGGAGCTTCCTACAATGAGCAGTTCTTC. The chain is built from TRBV4-1 and TRBJ2-1, with D tentatively TRBD1 (7 bases). Germline V gene sequence: CDR1 MGHRA, CDR2 YSYEKL. V was clipped by 3 bases and J by 1 base, with 13 bases between them. This CDR3 has 16 amino acids.

The sample holds one count of this clone. The V and J genes are TRBV6-5 and TRBJ2-2, with D perhaps TRBD1 (6 bases). The V gene lost 6 bases and the J gene lost 2 bases, with 13 bases spanning the gap. This CDR3 contains 15 residues. Germline lookup yields CDR1 MNHEY and CDR2 SVGAGI. The CDR3 DNA reads TGTGCCAGCAGCCCCGACAGGACCAACACCGGGGAGCTGTTTTTT. This translates into CASSPDRTNTGELFF.

The V and J genes are TRBV10-3 and TRBJ1-6; 7 bases fit TRBD1. Germline CDR1 ENHRY, CDR2 SYGVKD. Trimming removed 2 bases from V and 8 bases from J; junction bases left unmatched: 12. CDR3 length equals 17 residues. CDR3 region: CAISEPTGAKGDSPLHF. DNA of the CDR3: TGTGCCATCAGTGAGCCAACAGGGGCCAAAGGGGATTCACCCCTCCACTTT.

This clone was seen a single time. The chain combines TRBV27 with TRBJ1-6, with 12 nucleotides matching TRBD1. J gave up 5 bases and V 0 bases, and 2 bases lay outside the gene matches. In germline, CDR1 is MNHEY, CDR2 SMNVEV (reference sequence). The CDR3 spans 17 residues. CDR3 sequence: CASSLSGTGGNNSPLHF. The CDR3 DNA reads as TGTGCCAGCAGTTTATCGGGGACAGGGGGCAATAATTCACCCCTCCACTTT.

The V call is TRBV5-6, the J call TRBJ1-1; TRBD1 aligns across 9 bases. This CDR3 spans 15 amino acids. V was pared by 3 bases and J by 6 bases, with 9 bases of the junction left unmatched. Germline values: CDR1 SGHDT, CDR2 YYEEEE. CDR3 in DNA: TGTGCCAGCAGCTCTCGGGGACAGGGTCTCGCTGAAGCTTTCTTT. As protein: CASSSRGQGLAEAFF. Full variable domain (rest looked up from reference TRBV5-6 and TRBJ1-1): DAGVTQSPTHLIKTRGQQVTLRCSPKSGHDTVSWYQQALGQGPQFIFQYYEEEERQRGNFPDRFSGHQFPNYSSELNVNALLLGDSALYLCASSSRGQGLAEAFFGQGTRLTVV.

The chain is built from TRBV5-4 and TRBJ1-1; D call uncertain. The V and J ends lost 0 bases and 11 bases respectively, with 8 bases between them. This CDR3 comprises 11 residues. The V gene's germline CDR1 is SGHNT and CDR2 YYREEE (reference sequence). The CDR3 protein is CASSLARWAFF. The CDR3 DNA is TGTGCCAGCAGCTTGGCCAGGTGGGCTTTCTTT.

This clone was found once. V gene TRBV2 combines with J gene TRBJ1-1, with TRBD1 matching 8 bases. Germline CDR1 reads SNHLY; CDR2 reads FYNNEI. The CDR3 has 11 residues. Trimming cost V 6 bases and J 7 bases; bases outside gene matches: 1. As DNA, the CDR3 is TGTGCCAGCAGGACAGGGGTTGAAGCTTTCTTT. Translated, it gives CASRTGVEAFF.

This chain uses TRBV28 with TRBJ2-1, with 8 bases fitting TRBD1. CDR1 and CDR2 (germline): MDHEN, SYDVKM. CDR3 length: 21 amino acids. Germline trimming cut 5 bases from V and 0 bases from J; bases unmatched to any gene: 21. Here the CDR3 DNA reads TGTGCCAGCAGTACCCCGAAGCCGGGACAGGCTGCCCTCCCCTCCTACAATGAGCAGTTCTTC. Its protein is CASSTPKPGQAALPSYNEQFF.

The chain couples TRBV6-1 to TRBJ2-5; 10 bases fit TRBD1. Per germline, CDR1 MNHNS and CDR2 SASEGT. Trimming took 4 bases from V and 2 from J; bases not matched to a gene: 7. This CDR3 spans 16 amino acids. The CDR3 nucleotides are TGTGCCAGCAGTGGGGGACAGGGGACAACGCAAGAGACCCAGTACTTC. This gives the protein CASSGGQGTTQETQYF.